This is a list of T cell receptor beta chains from one sample in a study of shared clonotypes between healthy human individuals. Measured with immunoSEQ multiplex PCR; TCRdb has only the in-frame clones, and not every one. The table has over 1.4 million clones, roughly 95% seen once. Sequencing input: naive CD4+ T cells sorted from blood. The receptors come from a man under 40 in good health. Both conserved end residues are part of each CDR3. The order of the fields is clone size, J gene, D gene, V gene, CDR3 protein, CDR3 DNA. D genes are given only for firm matches. For some rows the clone size is stated as once, few or many, or as a class when expanded; others skip it.

clone size: .; J gene: TRBJ1-4; D gene: .; V gene: TRBV6-1; CDR3 protein: CASRFNEKLFF; CDR3 DNA: TGTGCCAGCAGGTTCAATGAAAAACTGTTTTTT
clone size: once; J gene: TRBJ2-1; D gene: .; V gene: TRBV5-1; CDR3 protein: CASSLALNSLGGNEQFF; CDR3 DNA: TGCGCCAGCAGCTTGGCCTTAAACTCCTTAGGGGGCAATGAGCAGTTCTTC
clone size: once; J gene: TRBJ1-5; D gene: .; V gene: TRBV6-5; CDR3 protein: CASAREGFGQPQHF; CDR3 DNA: TGTGCCAGCGCCCGGGAGGGTTTCGGTCAGCCCCAGCATTTT
clone size: once; J gene: TRBJ1-4; D gene: .; V gene: TRBV28; CDR3 protein: CASRQHGGDEKLFF; CDR3 DNA: TGTGCCAGCAGGCAACATGGCGGTGATGAAAAACTGTTTTTT
clone size: .; J gene: TRBJ2-2; D gene: .; V gene: TRBV5-1; CDR3 protein: CASSPIPGADGELFF; CDR3 DNA: TGCGCCAGCAGCCCGATACCGGGGGCGGACGGGGAGCTGTTTTTT
clone size: .; J gene: TRBJ1-5; D gene: TRBD1; V gene: TRBV5-4; CDR3 protein: CASSSGQQNQPQHF; CDR3 DNA: TGTGCCAGCAGCTCGGGACAGCAGAATCAGCCCCAGCATTTT
clone size: .; J gene: TRBJ2-1; D gene: .; V gene: TRBV18; CDR3 protein: CASSPLTSTSSYNEQFF; CDR3 DNA: TGTGCCAGCTCACCACTTACTAGCACGAGCTCCTACAATGAGCAGTTCTTC
clone size: once; J gene: TRBJ2-7; D gene: .; V gene: TRBV5-4; CDR3 protein: CATADSLSYEQYF; CDR3 DNA: TGTGCCACCGCGGACTCGCTCTCCTACGAGCAGTACTTC
clone size: .; J gene: TRBJ2-1; D gene: TRBD2; V gene: TRBV28; CDR3 protein: CASSSSGPGLDEQFF; CDR3 DNA: TGTGCCAGCAGTTCTAGCGGGCCTGGTTTGGATGAGCAGTTCTTC
clone size: once; J gene: TRBJ2-2; D gene: TRBD2; V gene: TRBV7-2; CDR3 protein: CASSLARTSLRELFF; CDR3 DNA: TGTGCCAGCAGCTTAGCAAGGACTAGCCTCCGGGAGCTGTTTTTT
clone size: .; J gene: TRBJ2-1; D gene: TRBD2; V gene: TRBV9; CDR3 protein: CASSVLTSGSYNEQFF; CDR3 DNA: TGTGCCAGCAGCGTACTGACTAGCGGCTCCTACAATGAGCAGTTCTTC
clone size: once; J gene: TRBJ2-5; D gene: .; V gene: TRBV5-4; CDR3 protein: CASSFQGRETQYF; CDR3 DNA: TGTGCCAGCAGTTTTCAGGGTCGAGAGACCCAGTACTTC
clone size: .; J gene: TRBJ2-2; D gene: .; V gene: TRBV5-6; CDR3 protein: CASSSLQDNTGELFF; CDR3 DNA: TGTGCCAGCAGCTCCCTCCAGGATAACACCGGGGAGCTGTTTTTT
clone size: .; J gene: TRBJ2-5; D gene: .; V gene: TRBV2; CDR3 protein: CASSDRTDQETQYF; CDR3 DNA: TGTGCCAGCAGTGATAGGACGGATCAAGAGACCCAGTACTTC
clone size: .; J gene: TRBJ2-1; D gene: TRBD2; V gene: TRBV5-1; CDR3 protein: CASSLLGTTHNEQFF; CDR3 DNA: TGCGCCAGCAGCCTCTTGGGGACTACTCACAATGAGCAGTTCTTC
clone size: .; J gene: TRBJ1-1; D gene: .; V gene: TRBV27; CDR3 protein: CASSPGQYTEAFF; CDR3 DNA: TGTGCCAGCTCCCCCGGACAGTACACTGAAGCTTTCTTT
clone size: .; J gene: TRBJ1-2; D gene: .; V gene: TRBV5-1; CDR3 protein: CASSSGPGGYGYTF; CDR3 DNA: TGCGCCAGCAGCTCCGGCCCCGGGGGGTATGGCTACACCTTC
clone size: once; J gene: TRBJ2-5; D gene: TRBD1; V gene: TRBV5-1; CDR3 protein: CASSLPRDSLQETQYF; CDR3 DNA: TGCGCCAGCAGCTTACCCCGGGACAGCCTCCAAGAGACCCAGTACTTC
clone size: .; J gene: TRBJ2-2; D gene: .; V gene: TRBV27; CDR3 protein: CASYPQGARGTGELFF; CDR3 DNA: TGTGCCAGCTACCCCCAGGGCGCGCGGGGCACCGGGGAGCTGTTTTTT
clone size: once; J gene: TRBJ1-2; D gene: TRBD1; V gene: TRBV7-8; CDR3 protein: CASSSHRGAPKTRGYTF; CDR3 DNA: TGTGCCAGCAGCTCTCACAGGGGCGCACCCAAAACCCGGGGCTACACCTTC
clone size: .; J gene: TRBJ2-3; D gene: TRBD1; V gene: TRBV6-5; CDR3 protein: CASSPGQGYTQYF; CDR3 DNA: TGTGCCAGCAGTCCGGGACAGGGTTATACGCAGTATTTT
clone size: once; J gene: TRBJ2-3; D gene: .; V gene: TRBV9; CDR3 protein: CASSVEGGARADTQYF; CDR3 DNA: TGTGCCAGCAGCGTAGAAGGGGGAGCGAGGGCAGATACGCAGTATTTT
clone size: .; J gene: TRBJ1-2; D gene: .; V gene: TRBV15; CDR3 protein: CATSRPRQYPYGYTF; CDR3 DNA: TGTGCCACCAGCAGACCCAGACAGTACCCCTATGGCTACACCTTC
clone size: .; J gene: TRBJ1-5; D gene: .; V gene: TRBV27; CDR3 protein: CASSPGFGGQPQHF; CDR3 DNA: TGTGCCAGCAGTCCCGGATTCGGCGGTCAGCCCCAGCATTTT
clone size: .; J gene: TRBJ2-7; D gene: TRBD2; V gene: TRBV28; CDR3 protein: CASSTPGTSVSVYEQYF; CDR3 DNA: TGTGCCAGCAGTACCCCCGGGACTAGCGTTTCGGTCTACGAGCAGTACTTC
clone size: .; J gene: TRBJ2-3; D gene: .; V gene: TRBV7-2; CDR3 protein: CASSLYPTRTSFNTDTQYF; CDR3 DNA: TGTGCCAGCAGCTTATATCCTACCCGTACTAGCTTCAACACAGATACGCAGTATTTT
clone size: .; J gene: TRBJ1-1; D gene: TRBD1; V gene: TRBV12-5; CDR3 protein: CASGPGTGILATEAFF; CDR3 DNA: TGTGCTAGTGGCCCCGGGACAGGGATACTGGCCACTGAAGCTTTCTTT
clone size: .; J gene: TRBJ1-1; D gene: .; V gene: TRBV18; CDR3 protein: CASSPVASMAMNTEAFF; CDR3 DNA: TGTGCCAGCTCACCAGTCGCCAGCATGGCAATGAACACTGAAGCTTTCTTT
clone size: .; J gene: TRBJ2-7; D gene: TRBD1; V gene: TRBV4-3; CDR3 protein: CASSQDFLWDRGTYEQYF; CDR3 DNA: TGCGCCAGCAGCCAAGATTTTTTATGGGACAGGGGAACCTACGAGCAGTACTTC
clone size: .; J gene: TRBJ1-1; D gene: .; V gene: TRBV5-8; CDR3 protein: CASSLQRNTEAFF; CDR3 DNA: TGTGCCAGCAGCTTACAGAGGAACACTGAAGCTTTCTTT
clone size: .; J gene: TRBJ1-2; D gene: TRBD1; V gene: TRBV5-1; CDR3 protein: CASSLADRDRVGYTF; CDR3 DNA: TGCGCCAGCAGCTTGGCCGATAGGGACAGGGTTGGCTACACCTTC
clone size: .; J gene: TRBJ2-7; D gene: TRBD2; V gene: TRBV6-5; CDR3 protein: CASSYPSWTGGEQYF; CDR3 DNA: TGTGCCAGCAGTTACCCCTCGTGGACGGGGGGGGAGCAGTACTTC
clone size: .; J gene: TRBJ1-1; D gene: .; V gene: TRBV6-5; CDR3 protein: CASSYGGSGTEAFF; CDR3 DNA: TGTGCCAGCAGTTACGGGGGGTCGGGCACTGAAGCTTTCTTT
clone size: .; J gene: TRBJ2-7; D gene: .; V gene: TRBV11-2; CDR3 protein: CASSLGSLAYEQYF; CDR3 DNA: TGTGCCAGCAGCTTAGGTTCCTTAGCCTACGAGCAGTACTTC
clone size: .; J gene: TRBJ2-7; D gene: TRBD1; V gene: TRBV2; CDR3 protein: CASTPGTGVGEQYF; CDR3 DNA: TGTGCCAGTACCCCCGGGACAGGGGTGGGGGAGCAGTACTTC
clone size: .; J gene: TRBJ2-3; D gene: TRBD2; V gene: TRBV6-1; CDR3 protein: CASRGLAGALDTQYF; CDR3 DNA: TGTGCCAGCAGAGGGCTAGCGGGAGCGTTGGATACGCAGTATTTT
clone size: .; J gene: TRBJ2-6; D gene: .; V gene: TRBV5-4; CDR3 protein: CASSLPGANVLTF; CDR3 DNA: TGTGCCAGCAGCTTGCCTGGGGCCAACGTCCTGACTTTC
clone size: .; J gene: TRBJ1-1; D gene: .; V gene: TRBV7-2; CDR3 protein: CASSPRGVLSEAFF; CDR3 DNA: TGTGCCAGCAGCCCCCGCGGGGTATTATCTGAAGCTTTCTTT
clone size: once; J gene: TRBJ2-7; D gene: .; V gene: TRBV2; CDR3 protein: CASSEMQGYEQYF; CDR3 DNA: TGTGCCAGCAGTGAAATGCAGGGCTACGAGCAGTACTTC
clone size: .; J gene: TRBJ1-1; D gene: .; V gene: TRBV5-8; CDR3 protein: CASSLPGLDAFF; CDR3 DNA: TGTGCCAGCAGTCTCCCGGGACTAGACGCTTTCTTT
clone size: .; J gene: TRBJ1-2; D gene: TRBD1; V gene: TRBV28; CDR3 protein: CASRPRDRGRGYGYTF; CDR3 DNA: TGTGCCAGCAGACCCCGGGACAGGGGGCGAGGCTATGGCTACACCTTC
clone size: .; J gene: TRBJ2-1; D gene: .; V gene: TRBV5-1; CDR3 protein: CASSSQINNEQFF; CDR3 DNA: TGCGCCAGCAGCTCACAGATAAACAATGAGCAGTTCTTC
clone size: once; J gene: TRBJ2-2; D gene: .; V gene: TRBV21-1; CDR3 protein: CASSISDRAGELFF; CDR3 DNA: TGTGCCAGCAGCATAAGTGACAGAGCCGGGGAGCTGTTTTTT
clone size: once; J gene: TRBJ2-5; D gene: .; V gene: TRBV19; CDR3 protein: CASKGGGKTQYF; CDR3 DNA: TGTGCCAGTAAGGGCGGCGGGAAGACCCAGTACTTC
clone size: .; J gene: TRBJ2-1; D gene: .; V gene: TRBV7-9; CDR3 protein: CASSLDSTFGPKQFF; CDR3 DNA: TGTGCCAGCAGCTTAGATTCCACGTTTGGGCCAAAGCAGTTCTTC
clone size: .; J gene: TRBJ2-1; D gene: TRBD2; V gene: TRBV5-1; CDR3 protein: CASSLGLAGVDEQFF; CDR3 DNA: TGCGCCAGCAGCTTGGGACTAGCGGGAGTCGACGAGCAGTTCTTC
clone size: .; J gene: TRBJ2-3; D gene: .; V gene: TRBV5-1; CDR3 protein: CASATRFSTDTQYF; CDR3 DNA: TGCGCCAGCGCGACTAGGTTTAGCACAGATACGCAGTATTTT
clone size: .; J gene: TRBJ2-7; D gene: .; V gene: TRBV20-1; CDR3 protein: CSVPSYEQYF; CDR3 DNA: TGCAGTGTGCCCTCCTACGAGCAGTACTTC
clone size: .; J gene: TRBJ2-3; D gene: .; V gene: TRBV29-1; CDR3 protein: CSVEKSTDTQYF; CDR3 DNA: TGCAGCGTCGAAAAAAGCACAGATACGCAGTATTTT